The rows below give T cell receptor beta chains drawn from one sample of a study of T-cell reconstitution after alpha-beta-depleted transplantation in children. MiXCR, applied by TCRdb to the PCR reads, yields one record per CDR3 protein. This table holds hundreds of thousands of distinct CDR3 sequences, 10% to 13% found once. Sequencing was performed on PBMCs, taken before TCRalphabeta/CD19-depleted stem cell transplant. The source is a child aged 2-15 years with inherited bone marrow failure, due to receive a stem cell transplant. CDR3s include the opening cysteine and the closing phenylalanine or tryptophan. Each record gives: clone size, J gene, V gene, D gene, CDR3 DNA, CDR3 protein. D genes are given only for firm matches. Not every row has a clone size; where given, it reads once, few, many or a size class.

abundance: many; j_gene: TRBJ2-1; v_gene: TRBV28; d_gene: -; CDR3nt: TGTGCCAGCATGACGCGGGACAGATACAATGAGCAGTTCTTC; CDR3aa: CASMTRDRYNEQFF
abundance: many; j_gene: TRBJ2-7; v_gene: TRBV27; d_gene: TRBD1; CDR3nt: TGTGCCAGCAGTCTAACCGGGACAGGGGATTACGAGCAGTACTTC; CDR3aa: CASSLTGTGDYEQYF
abundance: many; j_gene: TRBJ2-4; v_gene: TRBV6-1; d_gene: -; CDR3nt: TGTGCCAGCAGTACGGTGGTGAAAAACATTCAGTACTTC; CDR3aa: CASSTVVKNIQYF
abundance: many; j_gene: TRBJ2-5; v_gene: TRBV27; d_gene: TRBD2; CDR3nt: TGTGCCAGCAGTTTAGGGGGACTAGCGGGAAAGCAAGAGACCCAGTACTTC; CDR3aa: CASSLGGLAGKQETQYF
abundance: many; j_gene: TRBJ2-2; v_gene: TRBV27; d_gene: -; CDR3nt: TGTGCCAGCACCTTCAGGGCCTCCGGGGAGCTGTTTTTT; CDR3aa: CASTFRASGELFF
abundance: many; j_gene: TRBJ2-1; v_gene: TRBV6-5; d_gene: -; CDR3nt: TGTGCCAGCAGTTACTCGAGGCTGGACAGATACAATGAGCAGTTCTTC; CDR3aa: CASSYSRLDRYNEQFF
abundance: many; j_gene: TRBJ1-2; v_gene: TRBV6-1; d_gene: -; CDR3nt: TGTGCCAGCAGTGAATCTAACTATGGCTACACCTTC; CDR3aa: CASSESNYGYTF
abundance: many; j_gene: TRBJ1-1; v_gene: TRBV7-2; d_gene: -; CDR3nt: TGTGCCAGCAGCTTAGCGCATCAGGGCATGGCGAACACTGAAGCTTTCTTT; CDR3aa: CASSLAHQGMANTEAFF
abundance: many; j_gene: TRBJ1-1; v_gene: TRBV12-3/TRBV12-4; d_gene: TRBD1; CDR3nt: TGTGCCAGCAGTCGTCGACAGGGACTGAACACTGAAGCTTTCTTT; CDR3aa: CASSRRQGLNTEAFF
abundance: -; j_gene: TRBJ2-7; v_gene: TRBV7-2; d_gene: -; CDR3nt: TGTGCCAGCAGCTTAGCAGGGCTTAACGCCTACGAGCAGTACTTC; CDR3aa: CASSLAGLNAYEQYF
abundance: few; j_gene: TRBJ1-6; v_gene: TRBV10-3; d_gene: -; CDR3nt: TGTGCCATCAGTGAGGGCCATTTACCCCTCCACTTT; CDR3aa: CAISEGHLPLHF
abundance: -; j_gene: TRBJ1-5; v_gene: TRBV28; d_gene: TRBD1; CDR3nt: TGTGCCAGCAGTACCGGGACAGTTACCGTTTTTTCAAGTAGCAATCAGCCCCAGCATTTT; CDR3aa: CASSTGTVTVFSSSNQPQHF
abundance: -; j_gene: TRBJ2-7; v_gene: TRBV18; d_gene: TRBD1; CDR3nt: TGTGCCAGCTCACCAGGGACAGGGGCCAACTACGAGCAGTACTTC; CDR3aa: CASSPGTGANYEQYF
abundance: -; j_gene: TRBJ2-1; v_gene: TRBV10-3; d_gene: -; CDR3nt: TGTGCCATCAGTGGTCTTAACGCTAATGAGCAGTTCTTC; CDR3aa: CAISGLNANEQFF
abundance: many; j_gene: TRBJ2-7; v_gene: TRBV28; d_gene: TRBD2; CDR3nt: TGTGCCAGCAGTTTCAACCTAGCGGGACTAACCTACGAGCAGTACTTC; CDR3aa: CASSFNLAGLTYEQYF
abundance: -; j_gene: TRBJ1-1; v_gene: TRBV19; d_gene: -; CDR3nt: TGTGCCAGTAGTATACAGGGGCGCGGGGGTACTGAAGCTTTCTTT; CDR3aa: CASSIQGRGGTEAFF
abundance: -; j_gene: TRBJ1-4; v_gene: TRBV6-1; d_gene: -; CDR3nt: TGTGCCAGCGCGCCAGGGGCCCCGTACTCTAATGAAAAACTGTTTTTT; CDR3aa: CASAPGAPYSNEKLFF
abundance: many; j_gene: TRBJ2-1; v_gene: TRBV11-2; d_gene: -; CDR3nt: TGTGCCAGCAGCCAAACAATTCATGAGCAGTTCTTC; CDR3aa: CASSQTIHEQFF
abundance: many; j_gene: TRBJ1-2; v_gene: TRBV30; d_gene: -; CDR3nt: TGTGCCTGGAGTGCGACAGGAGGAGGGGCCCTCCGGGACTATGGCTACACCTTC; CDR3aa: CAWSATGGGALRDYGYTF
abundance: -; j_gene: TRBJ2-2; v_gene: TRBV27; d_gene: TRBD2; CDR3nt: TGTGCCAGCAGTTGGGGATCGGGCGGGAGCACCGGGGAGCTGTTTTTT; CDR3aa: CASSWGSGGSTGELFF
abundance: -; j_gene: TRBJ2-1; v_gene: TRBV20-1; d_gene: -; CDR3nt: TGCAGTGCTAGAGATGCCGGGGTGTACAATGAGCAGTTCTTC; CDR3aa: CSARDAGVYNEQFF
abundance: -; j_gene: TRBJ2-7; v_gene: TRBV11-2; d_gene: -; CDR3nt: TGTGCCAGCAGTTTAGGGAAACAGGGTAAGGCCTACGAGCAGTACTTC; CDR3aa: CASSLGKQGKAYEQYF
abundance: few; j_gene: TRBJ2-1; v_gene: TRBV12-5; d_gene: TRBD2; CDR3nt: TGTGCTAGTGGTTTGGATCCGGGACTAGGGATCAATGAGCAGTTCTTC; CDR3aa: CASGLDPGLGINEQFF
abundance: few; j_gene: TRBJ2-3; v_gene: TRBV6-5; d_gene: -; CDR3nt: TGTGCCAGCAGTTATACCCCATGGGATCCTACAGATACGCAGTATTTT; CDR3aa: CASSYTPWDPTDTQYF
abundance: many; j_gene: TRBJ2-7; v_gene: TRBV12-3/TRBV12-4; d_gene: -; CDR3nt: TGTGCCAGCACCCAGCCCTCGAGCTCCTACGAGCAGTACTTC; CDR3aa: CASTQPSSSYEQYF
abundance: few; j_gene: TRBJ2-6; v_gene: TRBV20-1; d_gene: TRBD2; CDR3nt: TGCAGTGCTAGAGATCCGCAAGCGGGAGTAGCCGGGGCCAACGTCCTGACTTTC; CDR3aa: CSARDPQAGVAGANVLTF
abundance: many; j_gene: TRBJ2-1; v_gene: TRBV27; d_gene: TRBD1; CDR3nt: TGTGCCAGCAGTTTACACATCGGGACAGGCTACAATGAGCAGTTCTTC; CDR3aa: CASSLHIGTGYNEQFF
abundance: many; j_gene: TRBJ2-1; v_gene: TRBV9; d_gene: TRBD2; CDR3nt: TGTGCCAGCAATACGGGGGGGCGCAATGAGCAGTTCTTC; CDR3aa: CASNTGGRNEQFF
abundance: -; j_gene: TRBJ2-7; v_gene: TRBV28; d_gene: -; CDR3nt: TGTGCCAGCAAAGTGGGGGGAGTAGGTTCTTACTACGAGCAGTACTTC; CDR3aa: CASKVGGVGSYYEQYF
abundance: few; j_gene: TRBJ2-2; v_gene: TRBV20-1; d_gene: -; CDR3nt: TGCAGTGCTAGCGGGAGTCACACCGGGGAGCTGTTTTTT; CDR3aa: CSASGSHTGELFF
abundance: few; j_gene: TRBJ1-1; v_gene: TRBV4-1; d_gene: -; CDR3nt: TGCGCCAGCAGCCAAGCCCCAGGGGTAGACGCTGAAGCTTTCTTT; CDR3aa: CASSQAPGVDAEAFF
abundance: many; j_gene: TRBJ2-7; v_gene: TRBV5-1; d_gene: TRBD1; CDR3nt: TGCGCCACTACAGGGGGCGGACCTTCCCCCGAGCAGTACTTC; CDR3aa: CATTGGGPSPEQYF
abundance: many; j_gene: TRBJ2-5; v_gene: TRBV29-1; d_gene: TRBD2; CDR3nt: TGCAGCGTCTATACTAGCGGGACCCAAGAGACCCAGTACTTC; CDR3aa: CSVYTSGTQETQYF
abundance: many; j_gene: TRBJ2-3; v_gene: TRBV30; d_gene: -; CDR3nt: TGTGCCTGGAGCCTTGGGGACGTAGATACGCAGTATTTT; CDR3aa: CAWSLGDVDTQYF
abundance: -; j_gene: TRBJ2-5; v_gene: TRBV20-1; d_gene: TRBD1; CDR3nt: TGCAGTGCTAGAGCCCCGGACAGGGAACAAGAGACCCAGTACTTC; CDR3aa: CSARAPDREQETQYF
abundance: -; j_gene: TRBJ2-5; v_gene: TRBV27; d_gene: TRBD2; CDR3nt: TGTGCCAGCAGTGGTGCGATTCGGGGGAGGGTGGGATGGACCCAGTACTTC; CDR3aa: CASSGAIRGRVGWTQYF
abundance: many; j_gene: TRBJ2-7; v_gene: TRBV5-1; d_gene: TRBD2; CDR3nt: TGCGCCAGCAGCTTTGGGACTAGCGGTTACTACGAGCAGTACTTC; CDR3aa: CASSFGTSGYYEQYF
abundance: many; j_gene: TRBJ2-3; v_gene: TRBV7-2; d_gene: TRBD2; CDR3nt: TGTGCCAGCATTCAACTAGCGGGAGCCGCAGATACGCAGTATTTT; CDR3aa: CASIQLAGAADTQYF
abundance: many; j_gene: TRBJ2-1; v_gene: TRBV9; d_gene: TRBD2; CDR3nt: TGTGCCAGCAGCGTAGGAAAGACTAGCGGGAATGAGCAGTTCTTC; CDR3aa: CASSVGKTSGNEQFF
abundance: many; j_gene: TRBJ2-3; v_gene: TRBV29-1; d_gene: -; CDR3nt: TGCAGCGTTGAACACGGGACAGATACGCAGTATTTT; CDR3aa: CSVEHGTDTQYF
abundance: many; j_gene: TRBJ2-3; v_gene: TRBV4-3; d_gene: -; CDR3nt: TGCGCCAGCAGCGACCGGGCAGATACGCAGTATTTT; CDR3aa: CASSDRADTQYF
abundance: -; j_gene: TRBJ2-1; v_gene: TRBV7-6; d_gene: -; CDR3nt: TGTGCCAGCAGCTTAAGGGAGTCTTTCTACAATGAGCAGTTCTTC; CDR3aa: CASSLRESFYNEQFF
abundance: many; j_gene: TRBJ2-7; v_gene: TRBV19; d_gene: -; CDR3nt: TGTGCCAGTAGGGGACCGGCCTACGAGCAGTACTTC; CDR3aa: CASRGPAYEQYF
abundance: -; j_gene: TRBJ2-3; v_gene: TRBV18; d_gene: -; CDR3nt: TGTGCCAGCTCACCACGCCCCGGGGGGCGCACAGATACGCAGTATTTT; CDR3aa: CASSPRPGGRTDTQYF
abundance: many; j_gene: TRBJ2-7; v_gene: TRBV20-1; d_gene: -; CDR3nt: TGCAGTGCTAGAGGAGGCGGCAGGGGTATCTCCTACGAGCAGTACTTC; CDR3aa: CSARGGGRGISYEQYF
abundance: many; j_gene: TRBJ2-7; v_gene: TRBV15; d_gene: TRBD1; CDR3nt: TGTGCCACCAGCAGAGAACAGGGGGCAACCTACGAGCAGTACTTC; CDR3aa: CATSREQGATYEQYF
abundance: once; j_gene: TRBJ2-7; v_gene: TRBV23-1; d_gene: TRBD1; CDR3nt: TGCGCCAGCAATGACAGGGAAGACGAGCAGTACTTC; CDR3aa: CASNDREDEQYF
abundance: many; j_gene: TRBJ2-3; v_gene: TRBV4-3; d_gene: -; CDR3nt: TGCGCCAGCAGCCAGGGCAGAACAGATACGCAGTATTTT; CDR3aa: CASSQGRTDTQYF
abundance: few; j_gene: TRBJ2-3; v_gene: TRBV7-2; d_gene: -; CDR3nt: TGTGCCAGCAGCCCACCGGACCCGTCCGATACGCAGTATTTT; CDR3aa: CASSPPDPSDTQYF
abundance: many; j_gene: TRBJ2-3; v_gene: TRBV5-5; d_gene: -; CDR3nt: TGTGCCAGCAGCTTGAGACAGCCCCACACAGATACGCAGTATTTT; CDR3aa: CASSLRQPHTDTQYF
abundance: -; j_gene: TRBJ2-7; v_gene: TRBV19; d_gene: -; CDR3nt: TGTGCCAGTAGTATGGATTACCTGACCTACGAGCAGTACTTC; CDR3aa: CASSMDYLTYEQYF
abundance: few; j_gene: TRBJ2-3; v_gene: TRBV7-9; d_gene: -; CDR3nt: TGTGCCAGCAGCTTAAGGAGGGAGGCCACAGATACGCAGTATTTT; CDR3aa: CASSLRREATDTQYF
abundance: many; j_gene: TRBJ2-1; v_gene: TRBV4-3; d_gene: -; CDR3nt: TGCGCCAGCAGCCAAGTCCCCCCTAGGGCGGGGCAGTTCTTC; CDR3aa: CASSQVPPRAGQFF